The 5 T cell receptor beta chains listed next were all sequenced from one sample in a study of cytomegalovirus exposure and HLA in healthy donors. The PCR used 60 Vbeta and 13 Jbeta primers. Profiling relied on immunoSEQ multiplex PCR, and the TCRdb table lists in-frame clones only, not all of them. The data contain some 220,000 clones, around 80% of them seen just once; the ten biggest clones take up 0.58%. Material for sequencing was PBMCs. These receptors all stem from a woman in her 40s in good health and CMV-seronegative.

The chain couples TRBV5-8 to TRBJ2-3, with 9 nucleotides matching TRBD2. Germline V gives CDR1 SGHTS, CDR2 YDEGEE. The length of the CDR3 is 15 residues. The trim removed 3 bases at V and 3 bases at J, leaving 5 bases unmatched. This chain's CDR3 is CASSSRLAVTDTQYF. The DNA for the CDR3 is TGTGCCAGCAGCTCAAGACTAGCGGTGACAGATACGCAGTATTTT.

The rearrangement links TRBV2 to TRBJ2-7; tentative D call: TRBD1 (6 bases). V lost 7 bases to trimming and J lost 2 bases, with 15 bases between them. Germline loops: CDR1 SNHLY, CDR2 FYNNEI. The CDR3 runs 14 residues. The CDR3 bases are TGTGCCAGCACCCGGGACACCCACACCTACGAGCAGTACTTC. Translation gives CASTRDTHTYEQYF.

The CDR3 DNA is TGTGCCAGCTCACCCGGAGGGACTAGCACCTACGAGCAGTACTTC. Encoded protein: CASSPGGTSTYEQYF. This chain uses TRBV18 with TRBJ2-7; TRBD2 matches 9 bases. The CDR3 sequence is 15 residues long. CDR1 is KGHSH, CDR2 LQKENI, per germline. V was clipped by 3 bases and J by 2 bases; unmatched bases: 5.

The rearrangement uses TRBV6-6 and TRBJ1-5; D possibly corresponds to TRBD1 (5 bases). Trimming took 6 bases from V and 3 from J, leaving 9 bases between them. Germline V gene lookup returns CDR1 MNHNY and CDR2 SVGAGI (reference sequence). The CDR3 runs to 13 residues. The CDR3 is CASSTQANQPQHF. In nucleotides, the CDR3 is TGTGCCAGCAGCACACAGGCCAATCAGCCCCAGCATTTT.

This CDR3 is CASSLKRNTEAFF. The CDR3 DNA follows: TGTGCCAGCAGCTTGAAGCGGAACACTGAAGCTTTCTTT. The chain links TRBV5-8 to TRBJ1-1; D gene unclear. The germline gives CDR1 SGHTS, CDR2 YDEGEE. The CDR3 has 13 amino acids. The germline V and J ends were trimmed by 1 base and 1 base, with 5 bases remaining between them.